This note documents a single T cell receptor beta chain sequence. Its cognate antigen is unknown. The data are from a study of T cells expressing NK-cell markers. Study summary: Sequenced donors, eight in total, included seven who were HCMV-seropositive and one who was seronegative.

TCRdb reprocessed the 5' RACE reads and stores each CDR3 protein as one record, lacking DNA. The sample data list under 600,000 distinct CDR3 sequences. Study-level results: The same clonotypes also predominated in the CD3+CD56-NKG2C+ fraction of several donors.

The source of this sequence is a woman aged 45 to 65 in good health. Sequenced material: blood T cells: a sorted CD56 or NKG2C T cell subset, CD4+ or CD8+ T cells, or bulk PBMC T cells (not recorded which).

This chain's CDR3 is CAIRGGLQETQYF. The V gene is TRBV10-3, the J gene TRBJ2-5; with no DNA, the TCRdb D assignment of TRBD2 cannot be verified. The CDR3 has 13 amino acids. The germline V gene encodes CDR1 ENHRY and CDR2 SYGVKD.